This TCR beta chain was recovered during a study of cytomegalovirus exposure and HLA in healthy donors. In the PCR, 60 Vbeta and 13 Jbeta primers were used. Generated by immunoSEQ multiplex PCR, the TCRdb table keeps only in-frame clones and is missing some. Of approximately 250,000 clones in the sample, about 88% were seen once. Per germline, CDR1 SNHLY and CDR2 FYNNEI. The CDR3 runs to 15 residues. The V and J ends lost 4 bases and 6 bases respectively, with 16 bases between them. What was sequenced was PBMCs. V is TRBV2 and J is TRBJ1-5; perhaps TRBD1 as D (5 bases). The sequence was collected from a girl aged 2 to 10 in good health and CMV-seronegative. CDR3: CASSGGKGLGQPQHF. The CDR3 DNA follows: TGTGCCAGCAGTGGGGGAAAGGGGCTCGGTCAGCCCCAGCATTTT.